These T cell receptor beta chains were read from a single sample in a study of cytomegalovirus exposure and HLA in healthy donors. Only in-frame clones appear in the TCRdb table, and some are missing; sequencing was by immunoSEQ multiplex PCR. The sample includes under 150,000 clones, roughly 62% seen only once; the top ten take roughly 1.6%. The sequenced material came from PBMCs. The receptors come from a young man in good health and CMV-seropositive. Both conserved end residues are part of each CDR3. The order of the fields is J gene, V gene, D gene, clone size, CDR3 DNA, CDR3 protein. The D gene is left open where the match is weak. Not every row has a clone size; where given, it reads once, few, many or a size class.

>TRBJ2-7|TRBV5-6|TRBD1|few
TGTGCCAGCACCCCTGGAGGGACAGGGTCCTACGAGCAGTACTTC
CASTPGGTGSYEQYF
>TRBJ2-3|TRBV7-8|NA|NA
TGTGCCAGCAGCTTAATATTCGGAGGGAGCCCAGATACGCAGTATTTT
CASSLIFGGSPDTQYF
>TRBJ2-7|TRBV20-1|TRBD1|NA
TGCAGCCACCCACAGGGGGACGAGCAGTACTTC
CSHPQGDEQYF
>TRBJ2-6|TRBV7-2|TRBD2|NA
TGTGCCAGCAGCTTAACGGTCAGCGGGAGAGGCTCTGGGGCCAACGTCCTGACTTTC
CASSLTVSGRGSGANVLTF
>TRBJ2-7|TRBV4-2|NA|NA
TGTGCCAGCAGCCTAAACCTATATGGACAGGCGGGGGAGCAGTACTTC
CASSLNLYGQAGEQYF
>TRBJ1-2|TRBV5-1|TRBD1|NA
TGCGCCAGCAGCTCAGGGGGGACAGAGAACTATGGCTACACCTTC
CASSSGGTENYGYTF
>TRBJ2-7|TRBV9|NA|NA
TGTGCCAGCAGCCCGGATCCCAGCGCGGTCTACGAGCAGTACTTC
CASSPDPSAVYEQYF
>TRBJ2-7|TRBV19|TRBD1|NA
TGTGCCAGTAGTATGAGGTGGCAGGGGGCCTACGAGCAGTACTTC
CASSMRWQGAYEQYF
>TRBJ1-5|TRBV4-1|NA|NA
TGCGCCAGCAGCCAAGTCAGGGCCGGTAGCAATCAGCCCCAGCATTTT
CASSQVRAGSNQPQHF
>TRBJ1-4|TRBV7-9|NA|NA
TGTGCCATACGACGGGGTCGGGATGAAAAACTGTTTTTT
CAIRRGRDEKLFF
>TRBJ2-7|TRBV18|TRBD2|NA
TGTGCCAGCTCGGGGACTAGCGGGAGCTACGAGCAGTACTTC
CASSGTSGSYEQYF
>TRBJ1-1|TRBV5-1|NA|NA
TGCGCCAGCAGCTTGGGTGGGCTCACCGAAGCTTTCTTT
CASSLGGLTEAFF
>TRBJ2-7|TRBV11-2|TRBD1|NA
TGTGCCAGCAGCTGGGACAGGGGTGTTGGAGAGCAGTACTTC
CASSWDRGVGEQYF
>TRBJ1-1|TRBV19|NA|NA
TGTGCCAGTAGTAGCACAGGGTCCAACACTGAAGCTTTCTTT
CASSSTGSNTEAFF
>TRBJ1-3|TRBV30|NA|NA
TGTGCCTTAACCGGGACTTATGGAAACACCATATATTTT
CALTGTYGNTIYF
>TRBJ2-5|TRBV7-3|TRBD2|NA
TGTGCCAGCAGCTCAGGACTAGCGGGAGGCCAAGAGACCCAGTACTTC
CASSSGLAGGQETQYF
>TRBJ1-1|TRBV6-1|NA|NA
TGTGCCAGCAGCGACATCGGCAGGGAAGAAACTGAAGCTTTCTTT
CASSDIGREETEAFF
>TRBJ1-4|TRBV4-1|TRBD1|once
TGCGCCAGCAGCCAACAGGGGGCAGGAAATGAAAAACTGTTTTTT
CASSQQGAGNEKLFF
>TRBJ2-4|TRBV5-5|NA|NA
TGTGCCAGCAGCTTGGACCTCTTGAGACCCCTAACGGAGGACATTCAGTACTTC
CASSLDLLRPLTEDIQYF
>TRBJ2-5|TRBV18|NA|few
TGTGCCAGCTCACCCTGGGCAGAGCAAGAGACCCAGTACTTC
CASSPWAEQETQYF
>TRBJ1-5|TRBV4-1|NA|NA
TGCGCCAGCAGCCAACCCGGACAGTATAGCAATCAGCCCCAGCATTTT
CASSQPGQYSNQPQHF
>TRBJ2-1|TRBV6-6|TRBD2|NA
TGTGCCAGCAGGTCCCTAGCGGGAGCCCCCAATGAGCAGTTCTTC
CASRSLAGAPNEQFF
>TRBJ1-5|TRBV5-5|NA|NA
TGTGCCAGCAGCTTGGTAGCCGTGTCGGGGAACGGTCAGCCCCAGCATTTT
CASSLVAVSGNGQPQHF
>TRBJ1-1|TRBV15|NA|NA
TGTGCCACCAGCAGAGTGGCGAACACTGAAGCTTTCTTT
CATSRVANTEAFF
>TRBJ2-2|TRBV2|TRBD1|NA
TGTGCCAGCAGACTGACCGGGACAGTGAACACCGGGGAGCTGTTTTTT
CASRLTGTVNTGELFF
>TRBJ2-2|TRBV4-1|TRBD2|few
TGCGCCAGCAGCTCCTCCACTAGCGGGAGGGTGGGCACCGGGGAGCTGTTTTTT
CASSSSTSGRVGTGELFF
>TRBJ1-2|TRBV5-4|TRBD1|once
TGTGCCAGCAGCACTGACAGGGAAGGCGGCTACACCTTC
CASSTDREGGYTF
>TRBJ1-3|TRBV18|TRBD1|NA
TGTGCCAGCTCACCACGCGGGACAGGTTTTGGAAACACCATATATTTT
CASSPRGTGFGNTIYF
>TRBJ2-7|TRBV5-4|NA|once
TGTGCCAGCAGCGGATCATGGGGGGGGCGGCAGTACTTC
CASSGSWGGRQYF
>TRBJ2-1|TRBV29-1|NA|NA
TGCAGCGTTGAAGTTGAGTCAAAATACAATGAGCAGTTCTTC
CSVEVESKYNEQFF